Each of the 30 T cell receptor beta chains below was sequenced from the same sample in a study of Ad26.COV2.S vaccination and SARS-CoV-2 variants. Profiled with immunoSEQ multiplex PCR; TCRdb holds only in-frame clones, not every one. The sample carries 450,000 to 550,000 clones, 85% to 90% recorded once. Treatment noted: roughly 18 received Ad26.COV2.S at low or high dose, single or two shots; several received placebo; per-sample allocation not given. Vaccine and placebo recipients were sampled on day 63 after the first injection. The starting material was peripheral blood, obtained in a trial of Ad26.COV2.S vaccine versus placebo. The receptors derive from a person aged 18 to 65 who received the Ad26.COV2.S COVID-19 vaccine or a placebo.

This clone was seen once. This chain links TRBV15 with TRBJ2-3; either TRBD1 or TRBD2 may fit D (5 bases each). CDR3 length equals 15 residues. The V end was cut by 4 bases, the J end by 3 bases, with 14 bases between. The V gene's germline CDR1 is LNHNV and CDR2 YYDKDF (reference sequence). In DNA form, the CDR3 reads TGTGCCACCAGCACAAGACGGGGCGGGACAGATACGCAGTATTTT. It specifies CATSTRRGGTDTQYF. Using reference TRBV15 and TRBJ2-3 for the parts outside the CDR3, the full variable domain is DAMVIQNPRYQVTQFGKPVTLSCSQTLNHNVMYWYQQKSSQAPKLLFHYYDKDFNNEADTPDNFQSRRPNTSFCFLDIRSPGLGDTAMYLCATSTRRGGTDTQYFGPGTRLTVL.

The J gene is TRBJ2-3, the V gene TRBV7-9; no definite D call. Germline CDR1 reads SEHNR; CDR2 reads FQNEAQ (reference sequence). Trimming took 1 base from V and 6 from J, leaving 5 bases between them. CDR3 length: 12 amino acids. CDR3 DNA: TGTGCCAGCAGCTTAGAATGGGATACGCAGTATTTT. It translates to CASSLEWDTQYF.

This clone was counted a single time. The V call is TRBV9, the J call TRBJ2-5, with D uncertain. Looked up from germline, CDR1 is SGDLS and CDR2 is YYNGEE. This CDR3 has 13 residues. Trimming took off 2 bases at V and 5 bases at J, with 10 bases between the two ends. Written as DNA, the CDR3 is TGTGCCAGCAGCGTCTCTAGTTTGGAGACCCAGTACTTC. It is translated as CASSVSSLETQYF.

Concerning this clone itself: The same CDR3 is also encoded by other DNA sequences in this sample. The CDR3 protein is CASSLDTNTEAFF. The CDR3 DNA is TGTGCCAGCAGCTTAGACACGAACACTGAAGCTTTCTTT. This sequence joins TRBV7-9 and TRBJ1-1; no definite D call. The CDR3 is 13 amino acids. In germline, CDR1 is SEHNR, CDR2 FQNEAQ (reference sequence). Trimming left V 1 base short and J 1 base short, with 4 bases between.

The chain links TRBV5-4 to TRBJ1-2; D ambiguous. Germline CDR1 reads SGHNT; CDR2 reads YYREEE (reference sequence). V was trimmed by 4 bases and J by 0 bases, leaving 10 bases between them. The CDR3 has 14 residues. CDR3 region: CASSGPGSNYGYTF. The CDR3 DNA sequence: TGTGCCAGCAGCGGCCCGGGGTCTAACTATGGCTACACCTTC.

The chain has TRBV6-5 and TRBJ1-1; D not certain. The germline CDR1 and CDR2 sequences are MNHEY and SVGAGI. This CDR3 contains 14 residues. Deletions cut 6 bases from V and 7 bases from J, with 18 bases between. DNA of the CDR3: TGTGCCAGCAGCCCAAGAACCCCACGGCTTGAAGCTTTCTTT. Protein sequence: CASSPRTPRLEAFF.

This rearrangement joins TRBV12-5 to TRBJ2-1; no clear D. The CDR3 has 10 residues. With 4 bases removed from V and 12 bases from J, the gap between germline ends came to 7 bases. Germline V CDR1 and CDR2: LGHNT, FRNRAP. This CDR3 reads CASGSLPQFF. For the CDR3, the DNA is TGTGCTAGTGGTTCCCTCCCGCAGTTCTTC. Based on the CDR3 plus reference TRBV12-5 and TRBJ2-1, the full variable domain is DARVTQTPRHKVTEMGQEVTMRCQPILGHNTVFWYRQTMMQGLELLAYFRNRAPLDDSGMPKDRFSAEMPDATLATLKIQPSEPRDSAVYFCASGSLPQFFGPGTRLTVL.

This clone was detected once. The same CDR3 can be traced to other DNA sequences in this sample. This sequence joins TRBV9 and TRBJ1-5; TRBD1 might be the D (5 bases). The V and J ends lost 0 bases and 2 bases respectively, with 6 bases between them. The germline V gene has CDR1 SGDLS and CDR2 YYNGEE. The CDR3 extends over 14 amino acids. Here the CDR3 DNA reads TGTGCCAGCAGCGTAGGGGGGGGCAATCAGCCCCAGCATTTT. Amino acid sequence: CASSVGGGNQPQHF.

V is TRBV15 and J is TRBJ2-1, with a tentative D call TRBD2 (5 bases). V shed 0 bases and J shed 1 base, with 13 bases lying between them. The CDR3 has 17 residues. CDR1 and CDR2 (germline): LNHNV, YYDKDF (reference sequence). CDR3 sequence: CATSRDPSPGSYNEQFF. CDR3 in DNA: TGTGCCACCAGCAGAGACCCTAGCCCTGGGTCCTACAATGAGCAGTTCTTC. Full variable domain (remainder filled in from reference TRBV15 and TRBJ2-1): DAMVIQNPRYQVTQFGKPVTLSCSQTLNHNVMYWYQQKSSQAPKLLFHYYDKDFNNEADTPDNFQSRRPNTSFCFLDIRSPGLGDTAMYLCATSRDPSPGSYNEQFFGPGTRLTVL.

The chain has TRBV7-9 and TRBJ2-2; 8 nucleotides align to TRBD1. CDR1 and CDR2 (germline): SEHNR, FQNEAQ (reference sequence). The length of the CDR3 is 17 residues. J gave up 4 bases and V 5 bases, and 12 bases lay outside the gene matches. Here the CDR3 DNA reads TGTGCCAGCAGCCCCCCCCTGGGGACAGGAACCACCGGGGAGCTGTTTTTT. Amino acid sequence: CASSPPLGTGTTGELFF.

The rearrangement joins TRBV7-9 to TRBJ2-7, with 10 bases that match TRBD1. CDR3 length: 14 residues. V dropped 6 bases and J dropped 5; count of bases not matched to a gene: 7. CDR1 is SEHNR and CDR2 is FQNEAQ in the germline V gene (reference sequence). CDR3: CASRLTGGKDEQYF. The CDR3 nucleotides are TGTGCCAGCAGACTGACAGGGGGCAAGGACGAGCAGTACTTC.

The chain carries TRBV5-1 and TRBJ2-3; 12 positions agree with TRBD2. The CDR3 length is 16 residues. The germline CDR1 and CDR2 sequences are SGHRS and YFSETQ. J lost 3 bases, V lost 0 bases, and 2 bases had no gene match. This chain's CDR3 is CASSLAGTSGTDTQYF. The CDR3 nucleotides are TGCGCCAGCAGCTTGGCTGGGACTAGCGGGACAGATACGCAGTATTTT.

V usage is TRBV9 and J usage is TRBJ2-2; D is ambiguous. The ends were cut back, 3 bases at V and 6 bases at J, with 15 bases in the middle. There are 15 residues in the CDR3. The germline V gene has CDR1 SGDLS and CDR2 YYNGEE. The CDR3 DNA is TGTGCCAGCAGCGGGCCCGGCTGGGCCGCCGGGGAGCTGTTTTTT. It translates to CASSGPGWAAGELFF.

The V and J genes are TRBV11-2 and TRBJ2-5; D is undetermined. The germline V gene encodes CDR1 SGHAT and CDR2 FQNNGV. The CDR3 sequence is 14 residues long. V was clipped by 1 base and J by 5 bases, with 11 bases between them. The CDR3 DNA sequence: TGTGCCAGCAGCTTAGGCGCTACCGTGGAGACCCAGTACTTC. Amino acid sequence: CASSLGATVETQYF.

J is TRBJ2-5 and V is TRBV27; 8 bases fit TRBD2. V shed 0 bases, J shed 0 bases, and the junction held 6 bases outside the gene matches. Germline V gene sequence: CDR1 MNHEY, CDR2 SMNVEV (reference sequence). The CDR3 totals 17 residues. The CDR3 DNA is TGTGCCAGCAGTTTATCCTGGCTAGCGGGCGACCAAGAGACCCAGTACTTC. This gives the protein CASSLSWLAGDQETQYF.

This clone was found a few times. The chain has TRBV15 and TRBJ1-5, with unresolved D. Deletions cut 6 bases from V and 3 bases from J, with 12 bases between. The germline gives CDR1 LNHNV, CDR2 YYDKDF (reference sequence). The CDR3 length is 14 residues. The CDR3 region is CATSRQGFNQPQHF. In DNA form, the CDR3 reads TGTGCCACCAGTCGCCAAGGGTTCAATCAGCCCCAGCATTTT.

The chain carries TRBV29-1 and TRBJ1-4; D might be TRBD1 (6 bases). The CDR3 loop spans 12 amino acids. Trimming took off 8 bases at V and 7 bases at J, with 14 bases between the two ends. Looked up from germline, CDR1 is SQVTM and CDR2 is ANQGSEA. CDR3 amino acids: CSHRDNSEKLFF. The CDR3 region has the DNA TGCAGCCACAGGGACAATAGTGAAAAACTGTTTTTT. The whole variable domain, filled in from reference TRBV29-1 and TRBJ1-4, reads SAVISQKPSRDICQRGTSLTIQCQVDSQVTMMFWYRQQPGQSLTLIATANQGSEATYESGFVIDKFPISRPNLTFSTLTVSNMSPEDSSIYLCSHRDNSEKLFFGSGTQLSVL.

The genes are TRBV20-1 and TRBJ1-4; no firm D call. This CDR3 region has 11 residues. Germline V gene sequence: CDR1 DFQATT, CDR2 SNEGSKA (reference sequence). Trimming took 6 bases from V and 6 from J, leaving 8 bases between them. CDR3 coding DNA: TGCAGTGCAATCTGGGATGAAAAACTGTTTTTT. It is translated as CSAIWDEKLFF.

This clone was detected only once. The chain is built from TRBV6-5 and TRBJ2-7, with 11 nucleotides matching TRBD1. Trimming removed 2 bases from V and 4 bases from J; junction bases left unmatched: 1. CDR3 size: 14 residues. Germline-derived CDR1 and CDR2 are MNHEY and SVGAGI. CDR3 coding DNA: TGTGCCAGCAGTTACGGGACAGGGGGGTACGAGCAGTACTTC. This encodes CASSYGTGGYEQYF.

In this sample, this clone turned up once. The chain joins TRBV6-5 to TRBJ1-2; D call uncertain. Germline lookup yields CDR1 MNHEY and CDR2 SVGAGI. V was shortened by 4 bases and J by 7 bases, with 13 bases between the two germline ends. This CDR3 has 13 residues. CDR3 region: CASSWERGTGYTF. DNA of the CDR3: TGTGCCAGCAGTTGGGAGCGGGGAACTGGCTACACCTTC.

The chain joins TRBV3-1 (or the pseudogene TRBV3-2) to TRBJ2-7, with a possible D match to TRBD1 (5 bases). Germline CDR1 reads LGHDT; CDR2 reads YNNKEL (reference sequence). With 1 base removed from V and 6 bases from J, the gap between germline ends came to 7 bases. This CDR3 has 12 amino acids. CDR3 nucleotide sequence: TGTGCCAGCAGCCAAGGGGGCCCCGAGCAGTACGTC. Encoded protein: CASSQGGPEQYV.

The V gene is TRBV5-1, the J gene TRBJ2-2; no clear D gene. CDR3 length: 15 amino acids. V was trimmed by 0 bases and J by 2 bases, leaving 8 bases between them. The germline V gene encodes CDR1 SGHRS and CDR2 YFSETQ. The DNA for the CDR3 is TGCGCCAGCAGCTTGGTTCCGGGTAACACCGGGGAGCTGTTTTTT. Translating gives CASSLVPGNTGELFF.

V is TRBV2 and J is TRBJ1-4, with D tentatively TRBD1 (6 bases). The length of the CDR3 is 15 residues. V was trimmed by 5 bases and J by 6 bases, leaving 16 bases between them. CDR1 and CDR2 (germline): SNHLY, FYNNEI. CDR3 sequence reads: CASSSTRGRDEKLFF. The CDR3 DNA follows: TGTGCCAGCAGTTCCACAAGGGGGAGAGATGAAAAACTGTTTTTT. Drawing the rest from reference TRBV2 and TRBJ1-4, the complete variable domain is EPEVTQTPSHQVTQMGQEVILRCVPISNHLYFYWYRQILGQKVEFLVSFYNNEISEKSEIFDDQFSVERPDGSNFTLKIRSTKLEDSAMYFCASSSTRGRDEKLFFGSGTQLSVL.

The chain has TRBV5-1 and TRBJ1-1; D is ambiguous. V lost 3 bases, J lost 0 bases, and 12 bases lay in between. Germline assignment: CDR1 SGHRS and CDR2 YFSETQ. The CDR3 runs to 15 residues. CDR3 bases: TGCGCCAGCAGCTCACAGTCCGGCTTGAACACTGAAGCTTTCTTT. Its translation is CASSSQSGLNTEAFF.

The rearrangement links TRBV2 to TRBJ2-7, with D perhaps TRBD1 or TRBD2 (5 bases each). This CDR3 is built from 14 residues. V was cut by 7 bases and J by 2 bases, with 15 bases left in between. In germline, CDR1 is SNHLY, CDR2 FYNNEI. CDR3 protein: CASTGQRGAYEQYV. The CDR3 bases are TGTGCCAGCACTGGACAAAGGGGAGCCTACGAGCAGTACGTC.

V is TRBV19 and J is TRBJ2-1; maybe TRBD1 (7 bases). With 7 bases removed from V and 9 bases from J, the gap between germline ends came to 16 bases. Germline V lookup: CDR1 LNHDA, CDR2 SQIVND (reference sequence). CDR3 length: 13 amino acids. As DNA, the CDR3 is TGTGCCAGTATCCCTCGCAGGGGGGTTGAGCAGTTCTTC. This translates into CASIPRRGVEQFF.

This clone was seen only once. V is TRBV5-1 and J is TRBJ1-2; TRBD1 might be the D (6 bases). In germline, CDR1 is SGHRS, CDR2 YFSETQ. V was trimmed by 1 base and J by 8 bases, leaving 12 bases between them. The CDR3 length is 13 residues. The CDR3 loop is CASSLNRERGYTF. DNA of the CDR3: TGCGCCAGCAGCTTGAACAGGGAACGCGGCTACACCTTC. The full variable domain, completed using reference TRBV5-1 and TRBJ1-2, is KAGVTQTPRYLIKTRGQQVTLSCSPISGHRSVSWYQQTPGQGLQFLFEYFSETQRNKGNFPGRFSGRQFSNSRSEMNVSTLELGDSALYLCASSLNRERGYTFGSGTRLTVV.

This clone was recorded once. The gene calls are TRBV7-2 and TRBJ1-1, with a tentative D call TRBD1 (5 bases). This CDR3 comprises 15 residues. V dropped 1 base and J dropped 4 bases, with 13 bases sitting between them. From germline, CDR1 is SGHTA and CDR2 FQGNSA. The CDR3 DNA is TGTGCCAGCAGCTTAGTGGAAGGGGTAGGCACTGAAGCTTTCTTT. Protein product: CASSLVEGVGTEAFF.

V usage is TRBV14 and J usage is TRBJ1-1; no definite D call. Per the germline V gene, CDR1 is SGHDN and CDR2 is FVKESK. This CDR3 is built from 18 residues. V lost 0 bases and J lost 4, with 21 bases in between. CDR3 sequence (DNA): TGTGCCAGCAGCCAAGATCCCTTTAAGCGAATGGGGAGCACTGAAGCTTTCTTT. This translates into CASSQDPFKRMGSTEAFF.

For this clone: Within the sample, other DNA sequences also encode this same CDR3. This chain uses TRBV5-1 with TRBJ2-3; 9 nucleotides match TRBD1. Germline V gives CDR1 SGHRS, CDR2 YFSETQ. Trimming cost V 4 bases and J 1 base; bases outside gene matches: 1. The CDR3 covers 14 residues. The CDR3 region has the DNA TGCGCCAGCAGCACAGGGGGCGGCACAGATACGCAGTATTTT. This translates into CASSTGGGTDTQYF.